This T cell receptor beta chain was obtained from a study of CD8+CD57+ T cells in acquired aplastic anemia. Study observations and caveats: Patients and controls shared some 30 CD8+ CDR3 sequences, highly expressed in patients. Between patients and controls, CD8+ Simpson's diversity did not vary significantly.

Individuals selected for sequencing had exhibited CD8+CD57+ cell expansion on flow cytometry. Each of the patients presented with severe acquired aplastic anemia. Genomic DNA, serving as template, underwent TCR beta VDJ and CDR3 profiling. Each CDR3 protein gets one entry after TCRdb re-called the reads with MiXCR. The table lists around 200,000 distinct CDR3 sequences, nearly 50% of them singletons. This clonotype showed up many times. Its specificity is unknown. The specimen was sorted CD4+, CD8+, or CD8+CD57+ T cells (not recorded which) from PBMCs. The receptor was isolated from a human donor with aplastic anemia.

CDR3 sequence reads: CASSLDRGADTQYF. DNA for the CDR3: TGTGCCAGCAGCTTGGACCGGGGGGCAGATACGCAGTATTTT. V and J are TRBV5-5 and TRBJ2-3; TRBD2 aligns across 7 bases. The CDR3 has 14 amino acids. From germline, CDR1 is SGHKS and CDR2 YYEKEE (reference sequence). The junction had 2 bases not matched to a gene; V was cut back by 0 bases and J by 4 bases.